The source of this TCR beta chain is a study of CD4 T cells in relation to SARS-CoV-2 and coronaviruses. Study-wide points: Pre-pandemic and post-infection samples never came from the same donor. Monoreactive clones expanded significantly more to SARS-CoV-2 than crossreactive clones did.

Naive and memory CD4+ T cells were cultured with CEF, then survey-sequenced. Assay: immunoSEQ multiplex PCR; the TCRdb copy retains only in-frame clones and omits some. Found here are about 36,000 clones, 77% of them singletons; the top ten hold 20%. Fewer than 130,000 naive or memory CD4+ cells were cultured with CEF peptides for under twelve days. The ends were cut back, 2 bases at V and 5 bases at J, with 15 bases in the middle. Germline-derived CDR1 and CDR2 are GTSNPN and SVGIG (reference sequence). This CDR3 is built from 14 residues. Comment on this clone: Its antigen is undetermined.

The chain recombines TRBV30 with TRBJ2-5; perhaps TRBD2 as D (5 bases). The sample consisted of memory CD4+ T cells from PBMCs, cultured in vitro. The clonotype comes from an adult with COVID-19. The CDR3 DNA sequence: TGTGCCTGGAGTACCCAATTAGAGCGGGAGACCCAGTACTTC. Its translation is CAWSTQLERETQYF.